This is a list of T cell receptor beta chains from one sample in a study of neurological immune-mediated disorders. From the 5' RACE reads, TCRdb called clonotypes with MiXCR, one entry per CDR3 protein. The table records some 18,000 distinct CDR3 sequences, approximately 7.9% of them present only once. Sequencing was performed on CD8+ T cells from blood. The receptors shown here come from a woman between 25 and 40 years old with HTLV-1-associated myelopathy (HAM/TSP). The CDR3 runs from the conserved cysteine through the conserved F or W. Fields, in order: D gene, clone size, J gene, V gene, CDR3 DNA, CDR3 protein. The D gene is left open where the match is weak. The size field is filled for only some rows; it gives once, few, many or a size class.

>.|many|TRBJ1-2|TRBV3-1
TGTGCCAGCAGCCCGGGACGGGCAACTAACTATGGCTACACCTTC
CASSPGRATNYGYTF
>.|many|TRBJ2-3|TRBV27
TGTGCCAGCAGTTACAGGGCGGGGCGCACAGATACGCAGTATTTT
CASSYRAGRTDTQYF
>TRBD1|.|TRBJ1-2|TRBV7-6
TGTGCCAGCAGCGGGCCGGGACAGGAGGCTGGCTACACCTTC
CASSGPGQEAGYTF
>.|many|TRBJ1-1|TRBV10-3
TGTGCCATCAGCGCCAAAGGTGACAGAGCGAACACTGAAGCTTTCTTT
CAISAKGDRANTEAFF
>TRBD1|many|TRBJ1-6|TRBV9
TGTGCCAGCAGCGCGACAGGGGAGAATTCACCCCTCCACTTT
CASSATGENSPLHF
>.|many|TRBJ2-2|TRBV12-3/TRBV12-4
TGTGCCAGCAGTTTTGTCACCGGGACAATCAACACCGGGGAGCTGTTTTTT
CASSFVTGTINTGELFF
>.|many|TRBJ1-1|TRBV2
TGTGCCAGCAGTGATTCCGGGGGACTCACTATGAACACTGAAGCTTTCTTT
CASSDSGGLTMNTEAFF
>.|many|TRBJ2-3|TRBV12-3/TRBV12-4
TGTGCCAGCAGTTTATATCCCGGCAGCACAGATACGCAGTATTTT
CASSLYPGSTDTQYF
>.|many|TRBJ2-7|TRBV10-3
TGTGCCATCAGTGAGTTTCGGTCTCAGGGCGTTTACGAGCAGTACTTC
CAISEFRSQGVYEQYF
>.|many|TRBJ2-7|TRBV20-1
TGCAGTGCTAGAGATGTAGGTTACGAGCAGTACTTC
CSARDVGYEQYF
>.|many|TRBJ2-3|TRBV7-2
TGTGCCAGCAGCCTCGGACTACCCGGACAGGGCACAGATACGCAGTATTTT
CASSLGLPGQGTDTQYF
>.|many|TRBJ1-3|TRBV7-6
TGTGCCAGCAGCCCCGGGACGCCAGGTTCGAGAAACACCATATATTTT
CASSPGTPGSRNTIYF
>TRBD2|many|TRBJ2-7|TRBV4-2
TGTGCCAGCAGCCAAGAGGGTAGCGGGGGTCCTTCCTACGAGCAGTACTTC
CASSQEGSGGPSYEQYF
>TRBD1|many|TRBJ2-3|TRBV20-1
TGCAGTGCTAGAGGGGTGGGAGACAGGGTTTTTGTCACAGATACGCAGTATTTT
CSARGVGDRVFVTDTQYF
>.|many|TRBJ2-7|TRBV24-1
TGTGCCACCAGTGACATTCCTTCGGGTGAGCAGTACTTC
CATSDIPSGEQYF
>.|many|TRBJ1-2|TRBV6-6
TGTGCCACTACCGGGACGGATGGAAACTATGGCTTTGGCTACACCTTC
CATTGTDGNYGFGYTF
>.|many|TRBJ2-7|TRBV5-1
TGCGCCAGCAGGGGGAATAGCGAGCAGTACTTC
CASRGNSEQYF
>.|few|TRBJ1-1|TRBV11-3
TGTGCCAGCAGCTTAGGAACAGAAGGTATGAACACTGAAGCTTTCTTT
CASSLGTEGMNTEAFF
>TRBD2|many|TRBJ2-2|TRBV12-3/TRBV12-4
TGTGCCAGCAGCTTACCTGGCGGGGGAGGGACCGGGGAGCTGTTTTTT
CASSLPGGGGTGELFF
>.|many|TRBJ2-3|TRBV5-1
TGCGCCAGCAGCTTGAACAGGGCCCACACAGATACGCAGTATTTT
CASSLNRAHTDTQYF
>.|many|TRBJ2-3|TRBV12-3/TRBV12-4
TGTGCCAGCAGCTCCCGGGCTAGCGAAACCACAGATACGCAGTATTTT
CASSSRASETTDTQYF
>.|many|TRBJ2-3|TRBV19
TGTGCCAGTAGTATGGATTACGGGGCTAGCACAGATACGCAGTATTTT
CASSMDYGASTDTQYF
>TRBD2|many|TRBJ2-3|TRBV6-6
TGTGCCAGCAGTCCCTCCGGGGGGGCCCGTACAGATACGCAGTATTTT
CASSPSGGARTDTQYF
>.|many|TRBJ2-3|TRBV5-1
TGCGCCAGCAGCTTGAATAGCGGAGAGGTCACAGATACGCAGTATTTT
CASSLNSGEVTDTQYF
>.|many|TRBJ1-1|TRBV20-1
TGCAGTGCCCCCGACCCCGGGGAAACTGAAGCTTTCTTT
CSAPDPGETEAFF
>.|many|TRBJ2-3|TRBV6-2/TRBV6-3
TGTGCCAGCAGTTACCTGGGGGTCAGGAGTAGCACAGATACGCAGTATTTT
CASSYLGVRSSTDTQYF
>.|many|TRBJ2-1|TRBV27
TGTGCCAGCAGCCCCCCCGAAACCAATGAGCAGTTCTTC
CASSPPETNEQFF
>.|many|TRBJ2-1|TRBV20-1
TGCAGTGCTAGAGATCTCGGTCCCCGGGAATTTCAGTTCTTC
CSARDLGPREFQFF
>.|.|TRBJ1-1|TRBV7-9
TGTGCCAGCAGCCGAAACGTGGACTTCCGGAGGGACACTGAAGCTTACTTT
CASSRNVDFRRDTEAYF
>.|few|TRBJ1-1|TRBV7-6
TGTGCCAGCAGCTTAGACTTCTCGCCCAGGCGACACACTGAAGCTTTCTTT
CASSLDFSPRRHTEAFF
>TRBD2|many|TRBJ2-1|TRBV6-6
TGTGCCAGCAGTTCACTACCAATGGGACTAGCACCAGGAAATGAGCAGTTCTTC
CASSSLPMGLAPGNEQFF
>.|many|TRBJ1-1|TRBV20-1
TGCAGTGCTCCGACAGATCAGAACACTGAAGCTTTCTTT
CSAPTDQNTEAFF
>.|many|TRBJ2-2|TRBV7-9
TGTGCCAGCAGCTTTTCCCCCTCTTCTGGGGAGCTGTTTTTT
CASSFSPSSGELFF
>.|many|TRBJ1-2|TRBV5-1
TGCGCCAGCTGGGGGGGGCAGAGCTATGGCTACACCTTC
CASWGGQSYGYTF
>TRBD1|many|TRBJ2-4|TRBV28
TGTGCCAGCAGGGCCGGGACAGGGAAAAACATTCAGTACTTC
CASRAGTGKNIQYF
>TRBD1|many|TRBJ2-7|TRBV5-5
TGTGCCAGCAGACAGGGGGTAACCTACGAGCAGTACTTC
CASRQGVTYEQYF
>.|many|TRBJ1-1|TRBV10-3
TGTGCCATCAGCCCCACTGATCCGAAGTACACTGAAGCTTTCTTT
CAISPTDPKYTEAFF
>.|many|TRBJ2-5|TRBV7-8
TGTGCCAGCGCGCCGCGGAGAACGTACCAAGAGACCCAGTACTTC
CASAPRRTYQETQYF
>TRBD1|many|TRBJ1-1|TRBV5-6
TGTGCCAGCAGCTTGAGGGACAGCATGAACACTGAAGCTTTCTTT
CASSLRDSMNTEAFF
>TRBD1|many|TRBJ2-2|TRBV6-5
TGTGCCAGCAGTCACAGGGGAAACACCGGGGAGCTGTTTTTT
CASSHRGNTGELFF
>.|many|TRBJ1-5|TRBV7-6
TGTGCCAGCAGCTGGGAGTATAGCAATCAGCCCCAGCATTTT
CASSWEYSNQPQHF
>.|many|TRBJ2-1|TRBV5-1
TGCGCCAGCAGCTTGAATAGCGGAGACGAGCAGTTCTTC
CASSLNSGDEQFF
>.|many|TRBJ2-5|TRBV3-1
TGTGCCAGCAGCCCGGAAATGGAGGGGGCCCGGGAGACCCAGTACTTC
CASSPEMEGARETQYF
>.|many|TRBJ2-1|TRBV20-1
TGCAGTGCCGATCCCGGCTACAATGAGCAGTTCTTC
CSADPGYNEQFF
>.|many|TRBJ2-7|TRBV5-1
TGCGCCAGCAGCTTGGAGGTGGGGAGCTACGAGCAGTACTTC
CASSLEVGSYEQYF
>TRBD1|medium-sized|TRBJ2-2|TRBV3-1
TGTGCCAGCAGCCAAGGGACAGGGGGTCCCGGGGAGCTGTTTTTT
CASSQGTGGPGELFF
>.|many|TRBJ2-3|TRBV29-1
TGCAGCGTTGGTGAGACAGTCACAGATACGCAGTATTTT
CSVGETVTDTQYF
>.|many|TRBJ1-4|TRBV15
TGTGCCACCAGCAGAGATCTTGGGGCTGGGGAAAAACTGTTTTTT
CATSRDLGAGEKLFF
>.|many|TRBJ1-6|TRBV20-1
TGCAGTGCTAGAGGGATCTATAATTCACCCCTCCACTTT
CSARGIYNSPLHF
>.|many|TRBJ2-7|TRBV6-5
TGTGCCAGCAGTTACGGGGCACCGCCCTACGAGCAGTACTTC
CASSYGAPPYEQYF
>TRBD1|many|TRBJ1-2|TRBV12-3/TRBV12-4
TGTGCCAGCAGTTTAAGTGGGACAGGGAATGCGGACTATGGCTACACCTTC
CASSLSGTGNADYGYTF
>.|many|TRBJ2-2|TRBV10-3
TGTGCCATCAACGGAGGGGACGGGGAGCTGTTTTTT
CAINGGDGELFF
>.|many|TRBJ2-1|TRBV6-6
TGTGCCAGCAGTTACTCGACTGTTGAGCAGTTCTTC
CASSYSTVEQFF